The 21 T cell receptor beta chains reported below all come from one sample, sequenced in a study of T cells in localized non-small cell lung cancer. Produced via immunoSEQ multiplex PCR; TCRdb's table is partial and in-frame only. The repertoire consists of about 24,000 clones, with roughly 88% occurring once and the leading ten covering roughly 9.5%. This specimen consisted of peripheral blood mononuclear cells, obtained before any cancer treatment. The receptors here all came from a woman aged 40-69 years with stage III lung adenocarcinoma.

This sequence joins TRBV27 and TRBJ2-7, with TRBD1 as a possible D gene (6 bases). V was trimmed by 0 bases and J by 0 bases, leaving 12 bases between them. CDR1 and CDR2 from the germline V gene are MNHEY and SMNVEV (reference sequence). The length of the CDR3 is 16 residues. The CDR3 sequence is CASSLSGASSSYEQYF. The CDR3 DNA follows: TGTGCCAGCAGTTTATCGGGGGCTTCCAGCTCCTACGAGCAGTACTTC.

The table lists this clone with a count of one. The J gene is TRBJ2-6, the V gene TRBV5-6; D is uncertain. The CDR3 is 14 residues long. V gave up 7 bases and J gave up 0 bases, with 8 bases separating them. Germline assignment: CDR1 SGHDT and CDR2 YYEEEE. The CDR3 is CASFGTSGANVLTF. DNA of the CDR3: TGTGCCAGCTTCGGAACCTCTGGGGCCAACGTCCTGACTTTC.

A single count supports this clone. The CDR3 loop is CASSEIGYQPQHF. The DNA for the CDR3 is TGCGCCAGCAGTGAGATTGGGTATCAGCCCCAGCATTTT. This chain links TRBV10-2 with TRBJ1-5; D ambiguous. The CDR3 runs 13 residues. Germline-derived CDR1 and CDR2 are WSHSY and SAAADI. V dropped 2 bases and J dropped 5 bases, with 7 bases sitting between them.

The chain couples TRBV7-8 to TRBJ1-1; the match to TRBD1 covers 9 bases. The CDR3 extends over 19 amino acids. Germline CDR1 reads SGHVS; CDR2 reads FQNEAQ. Trimming removed 4 bases from V and 4 bases from J; junction bases left unmatched: 19. CDR3 loop: CASSYGRGGTGHFGTEAFF. Written as DNA, the CDR3 is TGTGCCAGCAGCTATGGGCGTGGGGGGACAGGGCATTTCGGCACTGAAGCTTTCTTT. The variable domain in full, completed from reference TRBV7-8 and TRBJ1-1, reads GAGVSQSPRYKVAKRGQDVALRCDPISGHVSLFWYQQALGQGPEFLTYFQNEAQLDKSGLPSDRFFAERPEGSVSTLKIQRTQQEDSAVYLCASSYGRGGTGHFGTEAFFGQGTRLTVV.

The chain recombines TRBV30 with TRBJ2-7, with 8 bases matching TRBD1. CDR1 and CDR2 (germline): GTSNPN, SVGIG (reference sequence). The V segment lost 2 bases and the J segment 3 bases; nucleotides outside the gene matches: 12. This CDR3 is built from 16 residues. The CDR3 sequence is CAWSPRAGGGYYEQYF. The CDR3 coding sequence is TGTGCCTGGAGTCCACGAGCAGGGGGCGGTTACTACGAGCAGTACTTC.

This chain uses TRBV19 with TRBJ1-5; D perhaps matches TRBD1 (5 bases). CDR3 length: 15 residues. Germline CDR1 and CDR2: LNHDA and SQIVND (reference sequence). Trimming pared 5 bases from V and 4 bases from J, leaving 15 bases between. The chain's CDR3 is CASSGTRRGNQPQHF. The CDR3 bases are TGTGCCAGTAGTGGTACCCGTCGGGGGAATCAGCCCCAGCATTTT.

The CDR3 loop is CASSAGQSGNTIYF. CDR3 DNA sequence: TGTGCCAGCAGCGCGGGACAGTCTGGAAACACCATATATTTT. The chain carries TRBV9 and TRBJ1-3, with 7 bases fitting TRBD1. V shed 3 bases, J shed 1 base, and the junction held 1 base outside the gene matches. The CDR3 is 14 residues long. Germline V gene data show CDR1 as SGDLS and CDR2 as YYNGEE.

As concerns this clone: Its ends do not fully match the called genes, so a read error is possible. At the DNA level, this CDR3 is encoded by other sequences in the same sample as well. The chain has TRBV30 and TRBJ2-4; the match to TRBD1 covers 9 bases. This CDR3 has 17 residues. CDR1 is GTSNPN, CDR2 SVGIG, per germline (reference sequence). CDR3: CAWSVPGTGLAKNIQYF. The CDR3 DNA follows: TGTGCCTGGAGTGTACCCGGGACAGGGTTAGCCAAAAACATCCAGTACTTC.

The sample holds a few counts of this clone. The J gene is TRBJ1-5, the V gene TRBV7-8; a weak D match, TRBD1 (5 bases). Deletions cut 2 bases from V and 5 bases from J, with 16 bases between. The CDR3 runs to 16 residues. The V gene's germline CDR1 is SGHVS and CDR2 FQNEAQ. The CDR3 loop reads CASSLKGPLGDQPQHF. In DNA form, the CDR3 reads TGTGCCAGCAGCTTAAAGGGACCCCTAGGGGATCAGCCCCAGCATTTT.

This chain uses TRBV6-5 with TRBJ1-2; D perhaps matches TRBD1 (6 bases). CDR1 MNHEY and CDR2 SVGAGI come from the germline V gene. The CDR3 covers 14 residues. Between the trimmed V and J ends, which lost 10 bases and 8 bases, there was a span of 23 bases. Here the CDR3 DNA reads TGTGCCACTGCATGGGGGGGCAGCTTGAGGGGCTACACCTTC. Translating it yields CATAWGGSLRGYTF.

The genes are TRBV4-2 and TRBJ1-1; no definite D call. Germline V gene data show CDR1 as LGHNA and CDR2 as YNFKEQ. The CDR3 extends over 14 amino acids. V gave up 3 bases and J gave up 6 bases, with 14 bases separating them. The CDR3 loop is CASSQTAGSAEAFF. CDR3 in DNA: TGTGCCAGCAGCCAGACGGCGGGGAGCGCTGAAGCTTTCTTT.

In this sample, this clone turned up a few times. The V and J genes are TRBV5-1 and TRBJ2-5; D may match TRBD1 or TRBD2 (6 bases each). Germline assignment: CDR1 SGHRS and CDR2 YFSETQ. V lost 1 base and J lost 1, with 14 bases in between. The CDR3 has 16 amino acids. CDR3 sequence: CASSLLGGSGQETQYF. In DNA, the CDR3 is TGCGCCAGCAGCTTGTTGGGGGGCAGTGGCCAAGAGACCCAGTACTTC.

The CDR3 loop reads CASSRGQLYEQYF. CDR3 nucleotide sequence: TGTGCCAGCAGCCGGGGACAGCTCTACGAGCAGTACTTC. The rearrangement links TRBV5-8 to TRBJ2-7, with 7 bases aligning to TRBD1. J gave up 3 bases and V 4 bases, and 4 bases lay outside the gene matches. Germline values: CDR1 SGHTS, CDR2 YDEGEE. This CDR3 region has 13 residues.

The chain uses TRBV5-1 and TRBJ2-7; tentatively, D is TRBD1 (5 bases). Germline V lookup: CDR1 SGHRS, CDR2 YFSETQ. The CDR3 is 13 amino acids. V was cut by 4 bases and J by 7 bases, with 15 bases left in between. The CDR3 reads CASSRQNSDEQYF. CDR3 sequence (DNA): TGCGCCAGCAGCCGACAGAATAGTGATGAGCAGTACTTC.

The V call is TRBV11-2, the J call TRBJ2-1; possible D gene TRBD2, 5 bases. CDR3 length equals 15 residues. V lost 5 bases and J lost 3, with 14 bases in between. Per the germline V gene, CDR1 is SGHAT and CDR2 is FQNNGV. As DNA, the CDR3 is TGTGCCAGCAGCCCCCCGGGGTTGGGCTACAATGAGCAGTTCTTC. Residues: CASSPPGLGYNEQFF.

The chain uses TRBV29-1 and TRBJ2-4; possible D gene TRBD2, 6 bases. The CDR3 length is 13 residues. Germline V CDR1 and CDR2: SQVTM, ANQGSEA. The germline V and J ends were trimmed by 4 bases and 3 bases, with 10 bases remaining between them. In DNA, the CDR3 is TGCAGCGTTGGCTCGGGGGACAAAAACATTCAGTACTTC. This codes for CSVGSGDKNIQYF.

V is TRBV27 and J is TRBJ1-3; no reliable D call. CDR3 length equals 16 residues. The V gene lost 8 bases and the J gene lost 4 bases, with 21 bases spanning the gap. Germline V CDR1 and CDR2: MNHEY, SMNVEV (reference sequence). The CDR3 region is CASFTGVRTDGNTIYF. Here the CDR3 DNA reads TGTGCCAGCTTTACTGGTGTACGGACGGACGGAAACACCATATATTTT.

The gene calls are TRBV5-6 and TRBJ2-7, with D possibly being TRBD1 (6 bases). Trimming left V 4 bases short and J 12 bases short, with 17 bases between. The CDR3 contains 12 residues. From germline, CDR1 is SGHDT and CDR2 YYEEEE. The CDR3 spells CASSLEPGHWYF. CDR3 in DNA: TGTGCCAGCAGCCTGGAACCGGGACACTGGTACTTC. Full variable domain (rest looked up from reference TRBV5-6 and TRBJ2-7): DAGVTQSPTHLIKTRGQQVTLRCSPKSGHDTVSWYQQALGQGPQFIFQYYEEEERQRGNFPDRFSGHQFPNYSSELNVNALLLGDSALYLCASSLEPGHWYFGPGTRLTVT.

This chain links TRBV30 with TRBJ2-5, with D maybe TRBD2 (6 bases). CDR3 size: 14 residues. Germline V CDR1 and CDR2: GTSNPN, SVGIG (reference sequence). V lost 7 bases, J lost 1 base, and 16 bases lay in between. CDR3 sequence: CALDLSGCQETQYF. The CDR3 DNA follows: TGTGCCTTGGATCTGAGCGGGTGCCAAGAGACCCAGTACTTC.

J is TRBJ2-7 and V is TRBV18, with D tentatively TRBD2 (5 bases). CDR3 length: 13 amino acids. The V end was cut by 3 bases, the J end by 3 bases, with 9 bases between. Looked up from germline, CDR1 is KGHSH and CDR2 is LQKENI. The CDR3, as DNA: TGTGCCAGCTCACCCCGGGGAAACTACGAGCAGTACTTC. Translation: CASSPRGNYEQYF.

The chain has TRBV4-1 and TRBJ1-1, with D perhaps matching TRBD1 (5 bases). The germline V gene has CDR1 MGHRA and CDR2 YSYEKL. V was shortened by 1 base and J by 7 bases, with 13 bases between the two germline ends. The CDR3 length is 14 residues. The CDR3 DNA reads TGCGCCAGCAGCCAAGGGTATGGAGGGGATGAAGCTTTCTTT. This sequence encodes CASSQGYGGDEAFF.